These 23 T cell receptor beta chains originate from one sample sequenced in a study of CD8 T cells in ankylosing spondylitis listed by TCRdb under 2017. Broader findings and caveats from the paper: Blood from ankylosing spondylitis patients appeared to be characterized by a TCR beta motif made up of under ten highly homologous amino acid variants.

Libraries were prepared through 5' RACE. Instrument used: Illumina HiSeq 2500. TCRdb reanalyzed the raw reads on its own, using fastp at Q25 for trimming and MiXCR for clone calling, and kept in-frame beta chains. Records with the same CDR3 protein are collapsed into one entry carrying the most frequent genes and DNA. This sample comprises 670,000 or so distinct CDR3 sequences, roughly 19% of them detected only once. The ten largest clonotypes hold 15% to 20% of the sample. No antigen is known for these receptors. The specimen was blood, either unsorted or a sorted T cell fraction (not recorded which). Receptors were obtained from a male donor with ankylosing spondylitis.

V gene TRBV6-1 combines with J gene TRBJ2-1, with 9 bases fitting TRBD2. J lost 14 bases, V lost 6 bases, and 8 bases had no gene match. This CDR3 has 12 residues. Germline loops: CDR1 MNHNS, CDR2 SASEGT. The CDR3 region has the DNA TGTGCCAGCAGGCGAGGTAGCGGGAGTAAGTTCTTC. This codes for CASRRGSGSKFF.

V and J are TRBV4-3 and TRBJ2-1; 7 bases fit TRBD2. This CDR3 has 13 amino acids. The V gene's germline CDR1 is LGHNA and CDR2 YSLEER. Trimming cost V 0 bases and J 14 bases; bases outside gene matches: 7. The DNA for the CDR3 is TGCGCCAGCAGCCAAGATCTCGGGGCGGGAGAGTTCTTC. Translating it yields CASSQDLGAGEFF.

CDR3 amino acids: CASSLLQDYTEAFF. CDR3 DNA: TGCGCCAGCAGCTTGTTACAGGACTACACTGAAGCTTTCTTT. The rearrangement uses TRBV5-1 and TRBJ1-1, with D perhaps TRBD1 (5 bases). The CDR3 loop spans 14 amino acids. Trimming stripped 1 base from V and 3 bases from J, with 10 bases between. The V gene's germline CDR1 is SGHRS and CDR2 YFSETQ.

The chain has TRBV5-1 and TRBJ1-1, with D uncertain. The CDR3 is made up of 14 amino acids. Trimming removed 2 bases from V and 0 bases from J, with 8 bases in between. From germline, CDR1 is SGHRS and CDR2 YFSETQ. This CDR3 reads CASSLDQMNTEAFF. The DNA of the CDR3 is TGCGCCAGCAGCTTAGACCAGATGAACACTGAAGCTTTCTTT.

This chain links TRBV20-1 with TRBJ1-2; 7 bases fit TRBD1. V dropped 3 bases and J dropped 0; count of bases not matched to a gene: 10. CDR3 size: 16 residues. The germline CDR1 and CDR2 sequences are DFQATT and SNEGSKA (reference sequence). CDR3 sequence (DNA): TGCAGTGCTAGTAGTAGCGGGGACAGAACTAACTATGGCTACACCTTC. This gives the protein CSASSSGDRTNYGYTF.

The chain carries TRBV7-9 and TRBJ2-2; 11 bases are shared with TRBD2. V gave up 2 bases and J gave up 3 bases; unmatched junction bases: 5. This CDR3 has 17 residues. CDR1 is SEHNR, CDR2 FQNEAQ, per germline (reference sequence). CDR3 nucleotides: TGTGCCAGCAGCTTACTAGCGGGAGGTACCCACACCGGGGAGCTGTTTTTT. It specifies CASSLLAGGTHTGELFF.

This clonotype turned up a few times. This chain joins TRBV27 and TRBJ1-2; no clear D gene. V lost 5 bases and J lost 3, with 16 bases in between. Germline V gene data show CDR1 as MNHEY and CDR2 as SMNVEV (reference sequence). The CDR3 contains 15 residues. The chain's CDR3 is CASSPPGVVDYGYTF. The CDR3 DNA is TGTGCCAGCAGTCCCCCCGGGGTCGTGGACTATGGCTACACCTTC.

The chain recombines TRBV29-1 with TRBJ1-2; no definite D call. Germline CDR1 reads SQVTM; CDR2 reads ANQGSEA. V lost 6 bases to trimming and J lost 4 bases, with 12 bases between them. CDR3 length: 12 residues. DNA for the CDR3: TGCAGCGTGAGGACCGAAAGCTATGGCTACACCTTC. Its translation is CSVRTESYGYTF.

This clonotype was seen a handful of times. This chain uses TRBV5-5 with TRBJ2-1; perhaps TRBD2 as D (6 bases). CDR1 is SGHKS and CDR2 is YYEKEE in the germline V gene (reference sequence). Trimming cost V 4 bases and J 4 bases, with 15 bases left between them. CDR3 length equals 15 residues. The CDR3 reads CASSPPGELYNEQFF. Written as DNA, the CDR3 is TGTGCCAGCAGCCCGCCGGGGGAACTTTACAATGAGCAGTTCTTC.

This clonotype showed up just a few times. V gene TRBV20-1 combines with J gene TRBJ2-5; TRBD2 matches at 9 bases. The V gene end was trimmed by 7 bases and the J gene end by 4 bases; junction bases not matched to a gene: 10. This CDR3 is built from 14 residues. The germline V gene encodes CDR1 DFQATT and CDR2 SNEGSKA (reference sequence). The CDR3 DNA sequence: TGCAGTGTTGACGGGACTAGCTTGTCAGAGACCCAGTACTTC. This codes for CSVDGTSLSETQYF.

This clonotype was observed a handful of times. This chain's CDR3 is CASTYAGRGANYGYTF. CDR3 DNA: TGTGCCAGCACCTACGCCGGACGGGGGGCTAACTATGGCTACACCTTC. The genes are TRBV12-3 or TRBV12-4 and TRBJ1-2, with a tentative D call TRBD1 (5 bases). V was trimmed by 7 bases and J by 0 bases, leaving 18 bases between them. CDR3 length: 16 amino acids.

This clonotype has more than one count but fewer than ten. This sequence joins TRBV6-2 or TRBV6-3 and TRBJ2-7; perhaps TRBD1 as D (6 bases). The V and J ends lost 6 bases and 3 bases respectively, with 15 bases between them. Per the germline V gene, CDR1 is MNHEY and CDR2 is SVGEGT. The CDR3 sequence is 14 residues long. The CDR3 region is CASRNPDRRYEQYF. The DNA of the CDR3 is TGTGCCAGCAGAAACCCGGACAGACGCTACGAGCAGTACTTC.

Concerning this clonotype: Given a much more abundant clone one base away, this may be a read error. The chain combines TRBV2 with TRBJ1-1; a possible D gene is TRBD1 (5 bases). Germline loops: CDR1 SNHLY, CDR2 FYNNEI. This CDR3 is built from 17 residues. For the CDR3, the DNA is TGTGCCCGCAGTTCCCCCCCCCCGGCAGGGTGGGACACTGAAGCTTTCTTT. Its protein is CARSSPPPAGWDTEAFF.

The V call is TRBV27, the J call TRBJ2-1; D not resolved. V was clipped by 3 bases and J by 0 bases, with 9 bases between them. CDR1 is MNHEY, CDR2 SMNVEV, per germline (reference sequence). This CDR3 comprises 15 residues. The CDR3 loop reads CASSFLLNSYNEQFF. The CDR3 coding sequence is TGTGCCAGCAGTTTCCTTCTCAACTCCTACAATGAGCAGTTCTTC.

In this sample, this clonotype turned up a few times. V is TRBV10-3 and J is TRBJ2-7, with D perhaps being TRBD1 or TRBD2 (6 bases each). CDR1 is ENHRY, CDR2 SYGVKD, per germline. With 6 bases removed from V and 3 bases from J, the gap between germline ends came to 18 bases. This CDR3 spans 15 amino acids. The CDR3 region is CAIRDYGGENYEQYF. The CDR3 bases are TGTGCCATCAGGGACTATGGGGGCGAAAACTACGAGCAGTACTTC.

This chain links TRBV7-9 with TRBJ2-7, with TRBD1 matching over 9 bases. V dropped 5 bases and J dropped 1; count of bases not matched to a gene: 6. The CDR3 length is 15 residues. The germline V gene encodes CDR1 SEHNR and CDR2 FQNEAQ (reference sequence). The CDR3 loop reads CASSLWTGVSYEQYF. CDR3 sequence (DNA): TGTGCCAGCAGCCTCTGGACAGGGGTGTCCTACGAGCAGTACTTC.

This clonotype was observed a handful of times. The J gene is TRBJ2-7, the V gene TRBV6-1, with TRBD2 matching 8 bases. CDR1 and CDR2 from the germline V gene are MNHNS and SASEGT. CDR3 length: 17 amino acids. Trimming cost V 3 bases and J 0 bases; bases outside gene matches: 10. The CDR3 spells CASSDPLIAGRSYEQYF. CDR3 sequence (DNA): TGTGCCAGCAGTGACCCCCTAATAGCGGGACGCTCCTACGAGCAGTACTTC.

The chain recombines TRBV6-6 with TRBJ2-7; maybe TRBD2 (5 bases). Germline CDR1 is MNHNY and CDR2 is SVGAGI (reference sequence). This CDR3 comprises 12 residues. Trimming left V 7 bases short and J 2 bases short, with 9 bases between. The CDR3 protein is CASMDGTYEQYF. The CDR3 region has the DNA TGTGCCAGCATGGACGGGACCTACGAGCAGTACTTC.

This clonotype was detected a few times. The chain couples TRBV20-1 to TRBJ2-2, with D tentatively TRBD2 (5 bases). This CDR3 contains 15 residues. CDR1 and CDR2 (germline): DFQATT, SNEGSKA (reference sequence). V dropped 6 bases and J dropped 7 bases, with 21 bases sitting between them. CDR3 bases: TGCAGTGCCCACCATTTTACCGGACTGGTCGGGGAGCTGTTTTTT. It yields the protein CSAHHFTGLVGELFF.

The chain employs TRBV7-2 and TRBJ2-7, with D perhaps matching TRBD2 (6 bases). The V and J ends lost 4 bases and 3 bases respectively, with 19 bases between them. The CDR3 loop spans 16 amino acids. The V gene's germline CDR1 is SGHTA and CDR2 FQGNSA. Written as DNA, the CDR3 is TGTGCCAGCAGCTCCGCCTGGGACCGGGAGAACTACGAGCAGTACTTC. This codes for CASSSAWDRENYEQYF.

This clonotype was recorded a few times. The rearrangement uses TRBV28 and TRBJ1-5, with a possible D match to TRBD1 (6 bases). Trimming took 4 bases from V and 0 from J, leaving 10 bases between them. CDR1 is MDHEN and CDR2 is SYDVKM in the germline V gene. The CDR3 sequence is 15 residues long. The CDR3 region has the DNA TGTGCCAGCAGTTGGGACAACTATAGCAATCAGCCCCAGCATTTT. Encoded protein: CASSWDNYSNQPQHF.

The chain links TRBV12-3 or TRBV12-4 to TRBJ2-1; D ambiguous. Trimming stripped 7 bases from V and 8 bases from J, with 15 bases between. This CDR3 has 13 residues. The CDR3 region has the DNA TGTGCCAGCACAGACGCCTTTTCCCATGAGCAGTTCTTC. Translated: CASTDAFSHEQFF.

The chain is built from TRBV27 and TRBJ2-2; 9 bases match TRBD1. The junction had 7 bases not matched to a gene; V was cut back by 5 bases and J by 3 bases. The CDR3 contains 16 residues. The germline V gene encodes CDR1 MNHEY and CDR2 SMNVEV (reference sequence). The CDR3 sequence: CASSTHRGQYTGELFF. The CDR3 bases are TGTGCCAGCAGTACCCACAGGGGGCAGTACACCGGGGAGCTGTTTTTT.